These T cell receptor beta chains were read from a single sample in a study of T cell repertoires in cytomegalovirus infection. Via MiXCR, TCRdb re-called the reads, giving one row per CDR3 protein. The data hold about 130,000 distinct CDR3 sequences, with roughly 9% observed a single time. The sequenced sample consisted of PBMCs. The receptors here all came from a human donor in good health (CMV status not recorded). Some clones in this sample may be carry-over from other donors' samples. Each CDR3 is given with its conserved first and last residue. A D gene is named only where the DNA matches it firmly. Only some rows state a clone size, as once, few, many or a class for expanded clones.

d_call	v_call	clone_size	j_call	cdr3_aa	cdr3_nt
.	TRBV7-2	many	TRBJ2-3	CASSRDLSDTQYF	TGTGCCAGCAGCCGGGACTTATCAGATACGCAGTATTTT
TRBD2	TRBV28	many	TRBJ2-1	CASSLVGGYNEQFF	TGTGCCAGCAGTTTAGTGGGGGGGTACAATGAGCAGTTCTTC
.	TRBV12-3/TRBV12-4	many	TRBJ2-7	CASRLSGRVYEQYF	TGTGCCAGCAGGCTGTCGGGACGAGTCTACGAGCAGTACTTC
TRBD1	TRBV19	.	TRBJ2-7	CASSIGNRGWNEQYF	TGTGCCAGTAGTATAGGAAACAGGGGGTGGAACGAGCAGTACTTC
.	TRBV7-3	.	TRBJ2-3	CPSSLSGRLTTDIQYF	TGTCCCAGCAGCTTATCGGGGCGGTTGACCACAGACATTCAGTATTTT
.	TRBV2	.	TRBJ2-7	CASSEEARNEQYF	TGTGCCAGCAGTGAAGAGGCAAGGAACGAGCAGTACTTC
TRBD1	TRBV5-1	many	TRBJ1-2	CASSLMLQGEDGYTF	TGCGCCAGCAGCTTGATGTTACAGGGGGAAGATGGCTACACCTTC
.	TRBV7-9	many	TRBJ1-1	CASKDRRSNTEAFF	TGTGCCAGCAAAGATAGACGGTCGAACACTGAAGCTTTCTTT
.	TRBV29-1	few	TRBJ2-1	CSIRLLPAQFF	TGCAGCATTAGACTCCTTCCCGCGCAGTTCTTC
.	TRBV12-5	many	TRBJ2-3	CASGPGLSTDTQYF	TGTGCTAGTGGTCCGGGACTCTCCACAGATACGCAGTATTTT
.	TRBV10-3	many	TRBJ2-7	CAISVGDEQYF	TGTGCCATCAGTGTAGGGGACGAGCAGTACTTC
TRBD2	TRBV29-1	once	TRBJ2-1	CSVRQLAGALNEQFF	TGCAGCGTTCGACAACTAGCGGGGGCCCTTAATGAGCAGTTCTTC
.	TRBV7-3	many	TRBJ2-3	CASSPDGLGADTQYF	TGTGCCAGCAGCCCTGATGGATTGGGCGCAGATACGCAGTATTTT
TRBD1	TRBV4-1	many	TRBJ1-6	CASSQVRGGGTSSYNSPLHF	TGCGCCAGCAGCCAAGTTCGCGGAGGGGGCACGAGCTCCTATAATTCACCCCTCCACTTT
TRBD2	TRBV28	many	TRBJ2-1	CASNRGGNEQFF	TGTGCCAGCAATCGCGGGGGGAATGAGCAGTTCTTC
.	TRBV7-2	many	TRBJ2-5	CASSRGPGETQYF	TGTGCCAGCAGCCGGGGGCCGGGAGAGACCCAGTACTTC
.	TRBV7-8	.	TRBJ2-3	CASSLQMTSTDTQYF	TGTGCCAGCAGCTTACAGATGACTAGCACAGATACGCAGTATTTT
.	TRBV6-2/TRBV6-3	many	TRBJ1-1	CASSSPHGGSNTEAFF	TGTGCCAGCAGTTCCCCCCACGGTGGGTCGAACACTGAAGCTTTCTTT
.	TRBV28	many	TRBJ1-2	CASSLSQNYGYTF	TGTGCCAGCAGTTTAAGCCAGAACTATGGCTACACCTTC
.	TRBV7-9	few	TRBJ2-1	CASSVISGEQFF	TGTGCCAGCAGCGTCATATCGGGTGAGCAGTTCTTC
TRBD2	TRBV7-2	many	TRBJ2-5	CASSLTGGGETQYF	TGTGCCAGCAGCTTAACGGGGGGGGGTGAGACCCAGTACTTC
TRBD1	TRBV7-9	many	TRBJ2-3	CASSSNSGQGFTDTQYF	TGTGCCAGCAGCTCGAATTCGGGACAGGGGTTCACAGATACGCAGTATTTT